One and the same sample provided the 9 T cell receptor beta chains below, sequenced in a study of identical twins. TCRdb called the 5' RACE reads again in MiXCR, with one record for every CDR3 protein. The table shows roughly 250,000 distinct CDR3 sequences, with about 7.5% occurring only once. These data also formed part of another study, on yellow fever vaccine responses in identical twins.

Material for sequencing was CD8+ T cells sorted from blood. The receptors originated from a woman aged 18-29 years in good health.

This clonotype was seen at least ten times. This chain uses TRBV12-3 or TRBV12-4 with TRBJ2-5; 13 bases line up with TRBD2. The CDR3 totals 16 residues. V dropped 3 bases and J dropped 4; count of bases not matched to a gene: 5. The DNA for the CDR3 is TGTGCCAGCAGTTTCACTAGCGGGGGGGCCCTAGAGACCCAGTACTTC. Translating gives CASSFTSGGALETQYF.

The V call is TRBV7-9, the J call TRBJ2-5; D might be TRBD2 (6 bases). Germline V lookup: CDR1 SEHNR, CDR2 FQNEAQ (reference sequence). The CDR3 covers 13 residues. Trimming took off 4 bases at V and 5 bases at J, with 11 bases between the two ends. Here the CDR3 DNA reads TGTGCCAGCAGCTCCGGAGGGCGCGAGACCCAGTACTTC. Its protein is CASSSGGRETQYF.

This clonotype was seen more than once but under ten times. The chain employs TRBV5-1 and TRBJ2-5; the match to TRBD2 covers 8 bases. The CDR3 runs 15 residues. After removal of 5 bases from V and 0 bases from J, the junction contained 6 bases not matched to a gene. Looked up from germline, CDR1 is SGHRS and CDR2 is YFSETQ. This chain's CDR3 is CASRLAEPHQETQYF. In DNA form, the CDR3 reads TGCGCCAGCAGACTAGCGGAACCCCACCAAGAGACCCAGTACTTC.

This clonotype was counted ten times or more. The chain combines TRBV4-1 with TRBJ2-1; TRBD1 aligns across 9 bases. Germline V gene data show CDR1 as MGHRA and CDR2 as YSYEKL. The CDR3 runs 16 residues. The ends lost 1 base at V and 4 bases at J; junction bases unmatched: 5. The CDR3 spells CASSQVVGTGYNEQFF. The CDR3 DNA reads TGCGCCAGCAGCCAAGTGGTGGGGACAGGGTACAATGAGCAGTTCTTC.

This clonotype was seen a few times. The chain combines TRBV29-1 with TRBJ2-1; TRBD2 aligns across 11 bases. The CDR3 consists of 14 residues. The V and J ends lost 8 bases and 1 base, in that order; junction bases with no gene match: 4. The germline gives CDR1 SQVTM, CDR2 ANQGSEA. This CDR3 reads CSLGLAESYNEQFF. The DNA of the CDR3 is TGCAGCCTGGGACTAGCGGAATCCTACAATGAGCAGTTCTTC.

This clonotype was detected ten times or more. This rearrangement joins TRBV4-1 to TRBJ2-7; 7 bases map to TRBD2. The V segment lost 3 bases and the J segment 4 bases; nucleotides outside the gene matches: 9. The CDR3 extends over 15 amino acids. The germline V gene has CDR1 MGHRA and CDR2 YSYEKL. Here the CDR3 DNA reads TGCGCCAGCAGCCAGTCCGGACTAGACACATACGAGCAGTACTTC. Its translation is CASSQSGLDTYEQYF.

This clonotype was picked up many times. The chain has TRBV12-3 or TRBV12-4 and TRBJ2-7; D is ambiguous. Trimming took off 8 bases at V and 2 bases at J, with 10 bases between the two ends. This CDR3 is 12 amino acids long. Here the CDR3 DNA reads TGTGCCAGCTCCGTAGGGACCTACGAGCAGTACTTC. The encoded protein is CASSVGTYEQYF.

The V gene is TRBV29-1, the J gene TRBJ2-6, with D tentatively TRBD2 (6 bases). V lost 6 bases, J lost 0 bases, and 15 bases lay in between. The germline gives CDR1 SQVTM, CDR2 ANQGSEA. The CDR3 length is 16 residues. The CDR3 loop reads CSVGERAVSGANVLTF. CDR3 nucleotides: TGCAGCGTGGGGGAGCGGGCGGTCTCTGGGGCCAACGTCCTGACTTTC.

There are many counts of this clonotype. V usage is TRBV29-1 and J usage is TRBJ2-7, with D maybe TRBD2 (6 bases). The CDR3 length is 14 residues. Per germline, CDR1 SQVTM and CDR2 ANQGSEA. Trimming removed 5 bases from V and 6 bases from J, with 20 bases in between. The CDR3 sequence: CSVSRGTPLIEQYF. The CDR3 coding sequence is TGCAGCGTTTCCCGCGGGACTCCTCTCATCGAGCAGTACTTC.